One sample yielded the 2 T cell receptor beta chains listed below, sequenced in a study of cytomegalovirus exposure and HLA in healthy donors. Amplification used 60 Vbeta primers and 13 Jbeta primers. The protocol was immunoSEQ multiplex PCR, while the TCRdb copy is restricted to in-frame clones and leaves out a portion. Of tens of thousands of clones listed, about 79% are singletons. Sample: PBMCs. These receptors came from a man aged 65 to 79 in good health and CMV-seropositive.

This chain links TRBV4-2 with TRBJ1-4, with a possible D match to TRBD1 (6 bases). Per germline, CDR1 LGHNA and CDR2 YNFKEQ. The V gene lost 4 bases and the J gene lost 7 bases, with 22 bases spanning the gap. This CDR3 is 17 amino acids long. The CDR3 region is CASSRDGGGGVVEKLFF. The CDR3 DNA reads as TGTGCCAGCAGCCGTGATGGAGGAGGGGGGGTTGTTGAAAAACTGTTTTTT.

This sequence joins TRBV11-2 and TRBJ1-3, with D tentatively TRBD1 (5 bases). The CDR3 is made up of 16 amino acids. V lost 2 bases and J 0 bases, leaving 11 bases between the germline ends. Looked up from germline, CDR1 is SGHAT and CDR2 is FQNNGV. The CDR3 sequence: CASSLRRQYSGNTIYF. In nucleotides, the CDR3 is TGTGCCAGCAGCTTACGGCGACAGTACTCTGGAAACACCATATATTTT.